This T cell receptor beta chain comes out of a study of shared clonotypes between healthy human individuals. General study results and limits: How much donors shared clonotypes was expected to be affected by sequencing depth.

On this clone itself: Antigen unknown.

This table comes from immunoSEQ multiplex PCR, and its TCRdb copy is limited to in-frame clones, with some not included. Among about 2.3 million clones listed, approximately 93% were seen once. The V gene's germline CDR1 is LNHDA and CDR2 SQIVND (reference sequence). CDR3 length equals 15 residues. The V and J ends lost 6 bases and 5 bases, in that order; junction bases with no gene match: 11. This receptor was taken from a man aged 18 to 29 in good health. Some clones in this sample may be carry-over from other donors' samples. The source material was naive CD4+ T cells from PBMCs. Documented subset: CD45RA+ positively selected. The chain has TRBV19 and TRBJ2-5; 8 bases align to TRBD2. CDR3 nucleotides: TGTGCCAGTAGCCTAGTAGCGGGACGGAAGGAGACCCAGTACTTC. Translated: CASSLVAGRKETQYF.